What follows are 24 T cell receptor beta chains derived from one specimen sequenced in a study of T cell clonality in common variable immunodeficiency. Data came from immunoSEQ multiplex PCR; TCRdb stores just in-frame clones and leaves some out. The sample yields about 42,000 clones, without any singletons. The sample consisted of peripheral blood mononuclear cells. These receptors were taken from a person between 18 and 75 years old in good health.

This clone showed up just a few times. With the read ending 3 residues before the CDR3 end, the germline J gene is used to fill in that end. V usage is TRBV11-2 and J usage is TRBJ1-2, with D uncertain. Trimming removed 5 bases at V and 4 bases at J, with 11 bases between. Germline V CDR1 and CDR2: SGHAT, FQNNGV. This CDR3 contains 13 residues. The sequenced part of the CDR3 DNA is TGTGCCAGCAGCGCTGGAGGGCTCTATGGC. Translation: CASSAGGLYG. The CDR3 in its entirety is CASSAGGLYGYTF.

This clone was seen ten or more times. Read coverage stops 3 residues before the CDR3 terminus; the germline J gene supplies the remainder. J is TRBJ2-1 and V is TRBV5-1; TRBD2 agrees at 11 bases. The CDR3 spans 18 residues. The junction had 9 bases not matched to a gene; V was cut back by 4 bases and J by 0 bases. Germline V gene lookup returns CDR1 SGHRS and CDR2 YFSETQ. The CDR3 reads CASSERASGRSSYNEQFF. The part of the CDR3 DNA that was read is TGCGCCAGCAGCGAGAGGGCTAGCGGGAGGAGCTCCTACAATGAG.

This clone was recorded a few times. The read is 3 residues too short to cover the CDR3 end, so that end is filled in from the germline J gene. V usage is TRBV19 and J usage is TRBJ1-1; possible D gene TRBD1, 6 bases. The CDR3 runs 14 residues. V lost 11 bases and J lost 6, with 22 bases in between. The germline gives CDR1 LNHDA, CDR2 SQIVND (reference sequence). CDR3 bases read: TGTGCCGGTATCCCGAGGGGGACACGGGCTGAA. Its protein product is CAGIPRGTRAE. The full-length CDR3 reads as CAGIPRGTRAEAFF.

A few counts support this clone. Read sequence stops 3 residues before the CDR3 end, and the germline J gene provides the missing end. The chain employs TRBV19 and TRBJ1-5; TRBD1 matches at 8 bases. Unmatched junction bases numbered 11, after V lost 5 bases and J lost 2 bases. This CDR3 has 17 amino acids. Germline values: CDR1 LNHDA, CDR2 SQIVND (reference sequence). The part of the CDR3 DNA that was read is TGTGCCAGTAGTTCTCGGGCAGGGGGCTCAGGCAATCAGCCC. The encoded protein is CASSSRAGGSGNQP. The full-length CDR3 reads as CASSSRAGGSGNQPQHF.

This clone has a count of ten or more. The read finishes 3 residues shy of the CDR3 end, and the germline J gene is used to complete it. The V call is TRBV7-9, the J call TRBJ1-5, with D maybe TRBD1 (6 bases). Trimming removed 2 bases from V and 6 bases from J, with 11 bases in between. The germline V gene encodes CDR1 SEHNR and CDR2 FQNEAQ (reference sequence). This CDR3 region has 14 residues. CDR3 amino acids: CASSLMGASQPQHF. CDR3 bases read: TGTGCCAGCAGCTTAATGGGGGCGAGTCAGCCC.

This clone appeared many times. Here the CDR3 reads CASSLGGIGNTEAFF. The sequenced part of the CDR3 DNA is TGTGCCAGCAGCTTAGGCGGGATTGGGAACACTGAA. This sequence joins TRBV7-3 and TRBJ1-1, with unresolved D. The CDR3 goes on 3 residues after the read ends, and that part is filled in from the germline J gene. This CDR3 is built from 15 residues. V was trimmed by 2 bases and J by 1 base, leaving 11 bases between them. The germline V gene has CDR1 SGHTA and CDR2 FQGTGA. Full variable domain (outside the CDR3, taken from reference TRBV7-3 and TRBJ1-1): GAGVSQTPSNKVTEKGKYVELRCDPISGHTALYWYRQSLGQGPEFLIYFQGTGAADDSGLPNDRFFAVRPEGSVSTLKIQRTERGDSAVYLCASSLGGIGNTEAFFGQGTRLTVV.

This clone has at least ten counts. Read sequence stops 3 residues before the CDR3 end, and the germline J gene provides the missing end. The chain is built from TRBV29-1 and TRBJ2-7; 12 nucleotides line up with TRBD1. From germline, CDR1 is SQVTM and CDR2 ANQGSEA. Germline trimming cut 5 bases from V and 5 bases from J; bases unmatched to any gene: 7. The CDR3 covers 14 residues. The CDR3 is CSVFPGQGAHEQYF. The sequenced CDR3 bases are TGCAGCGTTTTTCCGGGACAGGGGGCCCACGAG.

This clone occurred many times. The CDR3 end is not reached by the read, which stops 3 residues before it; the germline J gene fills it in. The V gene is TRBV10-3, the J gene TRBJ2-6; possible D gene TRBD1, 6 bases. The CDR3 loop spans 17 amino acids. Germline lookup yields CDR1 ENHRY and CDR2 SYGVKD. The V end lost 6 bases, the J end lost 0 bases, and 15 bases lay between the germline ends. The CDR3 bases that were read are TGTGCCATCAGCACCCAGGGGCCAGGCTCTGGGGCCAACGTC. Its translation is CAISTQGPGSGANV. The whole CDR3 region reads CAISTQGPGSGANVLTF.

As to this clone: The CDR3 end falls 3 residues outside the read, so it is completed with the germline J gene. The chain links TRBV19 to TRBJ2-3; 10 positions match TRBD2. Looked up from germline, CDR1 is LNHDA and CDR2 is SQIVND (reference sequence). This CDR3 is built from 16 residues. The CDR3 loop is CASSPIRTSGEETQYF. CDR3 DNA (partial): TGTGCCAGTAGTCCCATAAGGACTAGCGGAGAAGAGACG.

The sample holds many counts of this clone. With the read ending 3 residues before the CDR3 end, the germline J gene is used to fill in that end. The chain joins TRBV19 to TRBJ1-2; D is uncertain. Germline CDR1 is LNHDA and CDR2 is SQIVND (reference sequence). The V end was cut by 8 bases, the J end by 6 bases, with 7 bases between. The length of the CDR3 is 10 residues. This CDR3 reads CASGLDGYTF. The sequenced CDR3 bases are TGTGCCAGTGGCCTTGATGGC.

This clone was observed a handful of times. The sequence runs out 3 residues before the end of the CDR3; the remainder is reconstructed from the germline J gene. The V and J genes are TRBV10-2 and TRBJ2-2; 11 positions match TRBD1. V lost 8 bases, J lost 2 bases, and 1 base stayed unmatched. Germline-derived CDR1 and CDR2 are WSHSY and SAAADI. CDR3 length equals 14 residues. The DNA read from the CDR3 is TGCGCCAGCTGGACAGGGGGCAACACCGGGGAG. It translates to CASWTGGNTGE. The complete CDR3 sequence is CASWTGGNTGELFF.

In this sample, this clone turned up many times. The read falls 3 residues short of the CDR3 end, and the missing part is taken from the germline J gene. The rearrangement uses TRBV19 and TRBJ1-2; 12 bases line up with TRBD1. The V and J ends lost 5 bases and 7 bases, in that order; junction bases with no gene match: 11. The CDR3 contains 16 residues. Per germline, CDR1 LNHDA and CDR2 SQIVND (reference sequence). CDR3 protein: CASSSRDRGPVLGYTF. Partial CDR3 DNA: TGTGCCAGTAGTTCCCGGGACAGGGGGCCGGTTCTTGGC.

This clone has a count of ten or more. From the germline J gene comes the end of the CDR3, since the read stops 3 residues before it. This sequence joins TRBV18 and TRBJ2-2; D is possibly TRBD2 (6 bases). The length of the CDR3 is 14 residues. CDR1 is KGHSH, CDR2 LQKENI, per germline. V lost 5 bases and J 2 bases, leaving 9 bases between the germline ends. The CDR3 bases that were read are TGTGCCAGCTCAAACGGGGGTAACACCGGGGAG. Translated, it gives CASSNGGNTGE. The entire CDR3 protein reads CASSNGGNTGELFF.

This clone was picked up many times. Sequencing ends 3 residues short of the CDR3 end; the germline J gene provides the rest. V and J are TRBV5-4 and TRBJ2-2, with D maybe TRBD2 (6 bases). From germline, CDR1 is SGHNT and CDR2 YYREEE (reference sequence). V lost 4 bases and J 6 bases, leaving 19 bases between the germline ends. The CDR3 runs 16 residues. Partial CDR3 DNA: TGTGCCAGCAGCAGGACCGGGACTCAGTGGGCCGGGGAG. Translated: CASSRTGTQWAGE. Given in full, the CDR3 is CASSRTGTQWAGELFF.

Ten or more counts support this clone. Sequencing ends 3 residues short of the CDR3 end; the germline J gene provides the rest. The chain uses TRBV20-1 and TRBJ2-5, with TRBD2 matching over 8 bases. J gave up 2 bases and V 6 bases, and 17 bases lay outside the gene matches. This CDR3 comprises 17 residues. Germline V gives CDR1 DFQATT, CDR2 SNEGSKA (reference sequence). CDR3 residues: CSAIDASGAGVQETQYF. The sequenced CDR3 bases are TGCAGTGCCATAGACGCCTCGGGAGCGGGAGTGCAAGAGACC.

A word on this clone: The DNA ends 3 residues before the CDR3 does, and the rest of the CDR3 is filled in from the germline J gene. The chain recombines TRBV11-2 with TRBJ1-1; D might be TRBD1 (6 bases). The CDR3 has 15 residues. The germline V gene encodes CDR1 SGHAT and CDR2 FQNNGV. CDR3 DNA (partial): TGTGCCAGCAGCTTAGAGCCACAGGGCAACTCAGAA. Residues: CASSLEPQGNSE. The entire CDR3 reads CASSLEPQGNSEAFF.

The CDR3 loop is CASSSWTGNEQYF. CDR3 DNA (partial): TGTGCCAGCAGCTCATGGACAGGAAACGAG. The chain uses TRBV7-3 and TRBJ2-7; 7 nucleotides align to TRBD1. Read sequence stops 3 residues before the CDR3 end, and the germline J gene provides the missing end. V trimming: 4 bases; J trimming: 5 bases; junction bases outside the gene matches: 5. The CDR3 contains 13 residues. Germline V gene sequence: CDR1 SGHTA, CDR2 FQGTGA.

In its sample, this clone was seen many times. Read coverage stops 3 residues before the CDR3 terminus; the germline J gene supplies the remainder. This chain connects TRBV20-1 to TRBJ1-1; a possible D gene is TRBD1 (5 bases). Germline V gene lookup returns CDR1 DFQATT and CDR2 SNEGSKA (reference sequence). V lost 0 bases to trimming and J lost 7 bases, with 18 bases between them. This CDR3 has 15 residues. CDR3 protein: CSARDSLGGASEAFF. CDR3 DNA, as far as it was read: TGCAGTGCTAGAGATTCACTGGGAGGGGCTAGTGAA.

By sample fraction, this clone is medium-sized (0.01 to 0.1%). The CDR3 extends 3 residues past the end of the read, so its final part is completed from the germline J gene. The V and J genes are TRBV13 and TRBJ2-1; 11 nucleotides agree with TRBD2. V shed 5 bases, J shed 4 bases, and the junction held 4 bases outside the gene matches. This CDR3 has 15 amino acids. The germline V gene encodes CDR1 PRHDT and CDR2 FYEKMQ (reference sequence). Incomplete CDR3 DNA: TGTGCCAGCAGCCCCCCTAGCGGGGGGTACAATGAG. Its protein is CASSPPSGGYNE. The CDR3 in full is CASSPPSGGYNEQFF. Complete variable domain (other parts from reference TRBV13 and TRBJ2-1): AAGVIQSPRHLIKEKRETATLKCYPIPRHDTVYWYQQGPGQDPQFLISFYEKMQSDKGSIPDRFSAQQFSDYHSELNMSSLELGDSALYFCASSPPSGGYNEQFFGPGTRLTVL.

This clone has at least ten counts. The read finishes 3 residues shy of the CDR3 end, and the germline J gene is used to complete it. The V and J genes are TRBV7-9 and TRBJ2-7; 7 bases are shared with TRBD1. CDR1 SEHNR and CDR2 FQNEAQ come from the germline V gene (reference sequence). CDR3 size: 14 residues. Trimming took 5 bases from V and 1 from J; bases not matched to a gene: 5. The CDR3 region is CASSRDSISYEQYF. The sequenced part of the CDR3 DNA is TGTGCCAGCAGCCGGGACAGTATATCCTACGAG.

This clone was seen at least ten times. The observed sequence ends 3 residues before the CDR3 terminus, with the missing tail filled in from the germline J gene. The chain employs TRBV20-1 and TRBJ2-3; D is uncertain. V was trimmed by 1 base and J by 4 bases, leaving 15 bases between them. The CDR3 extends over 15 amino acids. Germline V gene data show CDR1 as DFQATT and CDR2 as SNEGSKA (reference sequence). Partial CDR3 DNA: TGCAGTGCTAGAGTGGAGCGCGGAAAACCAGATACG. Protein: CSARVERGKPDT. The complete CDR3 sequence is CSARVERGKPDTQYF.

This clone was counted ten times or more. With the read ending 3 residues before the CDR3 end, the germline J gene is used to fill in that end. The V gene is TRBV2, the J gene TRBJ2-3; D ambiguous. This CDR3 has 12 amino acids. The germline gives CDR1 SNHLY, CDR2 FYNNEI. With 3 bases removed from V and 7 bases from J, the gap between germline ends came to 8 bases. The CDR3: CASSDQRNTQYF. The sequenced part of the CDR3 DNA is TGTGCCAGCAGTGACCAGAGAAATACG. The entire variable domain, with the rest obtained from reference TRBV2 and TRBJ2-3, is as follows: EPEVTQTPSHQVTQMGQEVILRCVPISNHLYFYWYRQILGQKVEFLVSFYNNEISEKSEIFDDQFSVERPDGSNFTLKIRSTKLEDSAMYFCASSDQRNTQYFGPGTRLTVL.

This clone has at least ten counts. The DNA ends 3 residues before the CDR3 does, and the rest of the CDR3 is filled in from the germline J gene. The gene calls are TRBV11-3 and TRBJ2-2, with TRBD2 identical over 8 bases. Looked up from germline, CDR1 is SGHNT and CDR2 is YENEEA. This CDR3 is built from 15 residues. With V trimmed by 3 bases and J by 4 bases, 4 bases remained unmatched. The CDR3 spells CASSLESGSTGELFF. CDR3 DNA, as far as it was read: TGTGCCAGCAGCTTGGAGAGCGGGAGCACCGGGGAG. Full variable domain (rest looked up from reference TRBV11-3 and TRBJ2-2): EAGVVQSPRYKIIEKKQPVAFWCNPISGHNTLYWYLQNLGQGPELLIRYENEEAVDDSQLPKDRFSAERLKGVDSTLKIQPAELGDSAVYLCASSLESGSTGELFFGEGSRLTVL.

Many counts were recorded for this clone. The read is 3 residues too short to cover the CDR3 end, so that end is filled in from the germline J gene. The chain links TRBV5-5 to TRBJ2-1, with 7 bases that match TRBD2. Per the germline V gene, CDR1 is SGHKS and CDR2 is YYEKEE (reference sequence). The V segment lost 2 bases and the J segment 4 bases; nucleotides outside the gene matches: 6. This CDR3 is built from 15 residues. CDR3 in amino acids: CASSFWGEGYNEQFF. The part of the CDR3 DNA that was read is TGTGCCAGCAGCTTCTGGGGGGAGGGATACAATGAG.